The present T cell receptor (beta chain) was sequenced within a study of shared clonotypes between healthy human individuals. Study-wide findings and caveats: Against clonotypes common to all four donors, non-shared ones had lower generation probabilities.

Points on this clone: Its antigen is undetermined.

For sorted subsets, 150 to 250 ng DNA per replicate equaled about 27,000 T cell genomes. TCRdb keeps only in-frame clones here, not all; method: immunoSEQ multiplex PCR. The sample consists of hundreds of thousands of clones, around 97% of them appearing once. This CDR3 has 15 residues. Germline lookup yields CDR1 MGHRA and CDR2 YSYEKL. V lost 1 base and J lost 0; bases outside the gene matches: 3. The J gene is TRBJ2-7, the V gene TRBV4-1; the match to TRBD2 covers 7 bases. The sequence was obtained from a woman aged 25 to 39 in good health. Sequencing was done on a sample of naive CD4+ T cells sorted from blood. Sample subset: CD45RA+ positively selected. The CDR3 sequence is CASSQATSDSYEQYF. DNA of the CDR3: TGCGCCAGCAGCCAAGCAACTAGCGACTCCTACGAGCAGTACTTC.